Given below is one T cell receptor beta chain in context. As yet, its antigen is unknown. Trimming shortened V by 3 bases and J by 3 bases, and 9 bases separated the two germline ends. This CDR3 spans 13 amino acids. Germline CDR1 is MDHEN and CDR2 is SYDVKM. Preparing the TCRbeta library involved the use of unique molecular identifiers. MiXCR was run by TCRdb on the PCR reads, yielding one entry per CDR3 protein. The sample contains about 200,000 distinct CDR3 sequences, roughly 6.6% of which appear only once. These data are taken from a study of T-cell reconstitution after alpha-beta-depleted transplantation in children. Whole-study findings and limits: One year after transplant, T-cell counts and diversity came mostly from newly produced T cells. Roughly two months post-transplant, alpha-beta T cells reportedly originated from several hundred graft clones that had expanded. Several patients had high TCRbeta diversity at day 60; it came from surviving recipient T cells and thymic progenitors.

The gene calls are TRBV28 and TRBJ2-7; perhaps TRBD1 as D (5 bases). Here the sequenced sample was PBMCs, taken before TCRalphabeta/CD19-depleted stem cell transplant. The clonotype originates from a boy aged 2 to 9 with acute lymphoblastic leukemia, due to receive a stem cell transplant. The CDR3 DNA sequence: TGTGCCAGCAGTTTTAACAGGAACTACGAGCAGTACTTC. This codes for CASSFNRNYEQYF.